What follows are 9 T cell receptor beta chains derived from one specimen sequenced in a study of identical twins. From the 5' RACE reads, TCRdb called clonotypes with MiXCR, one entry per CDR3 protein. The table includes about 430,000 distinct CDR3 sequences, about 18% detected once. The sequencing input was naive T cells sorted from blood. These TCRs come from a man in his fifties in good health.

The V call is TRBV21-1, the J call TRBJ2-2; no check of the table's D call, TRBD2, against the DNA was made. TRBV21-1 is assigned pseudogene status. CDR3 size: 20 residues. CDR3 sequence: CASTEQGLAGGPRNTGELFF. Here the CDR3 DNA reads TGTGCCAGCACCGAACAAGGACTAGCGGGGGGCCCGAGGAACACCGGGGAGCTGTTTTTT.

The rearrangement joins TRBV24-1 to TRBJ2-5, with TRBD1 matching over 8 bases. V shed 1 base, J shed 5 bases, and the junction held 5 bases outside the gene matches. CDR1 is KGHDR, CDR2 SFDVKD, per germline. The CDR3 is 15 residues long. The CDR3 coding sequence is TGTGCCACCAGTGATTTAACAGGGGGTACGGAGACCCAGTACTTC. This encodes CATSDLTGGTETQYF.

The chain uses TRBV11-2 and TRBJ2-7; D could derive from TRBD1 or TRBD2 (5 bases each). CDR1 and CDR2 from the germline V gene are SGHAT and FQNNGV. The V end was cut by 0 bases, the J end by 8 bases, with 11 bases between. The CDR3 length is 13 residues. DNA for the CDR3: TGTGCCAGCAGCTTAGAACGTCGGGGCCAGCAGTACTTC. It encodes CASSLERRGQQYF.

Comments on this clonotype: A much larger clonotype is one base distant, so this may be a read error. This sequence joins TRBV3-1 and TRBJ2-2, with 8 bases lining up with TRBD2. The CDR3 totals 18 residues. The germline V gene has CDR1 LGHDT and CDR2 YNNKEL (reference sequence). V gave up 4 bases and J gave up 1 base; unmatched junction bases: 11. The CDR3: CASSLLPTSGGNTGELFF. The CDR3 nucleotides are TGTGCCAGCAGCCTTCTCCCAACTAGCGGAGGGAACACCGGGGAGCTGTTTTTT.

This clonotype was recorded a few times. The V gene is TRBV4-2, the J gene TRBJ2-5; 12 bases fit TRBD2. Unmatched junction bases numbered 8, after V lost 2 bases and J lost 4 bases. CDR1 is LGHNA, CDR2 YNFKEQ, per germline. This CDR3 is 17 amino acids long. Written as DNA, the CDR3 is TGTGCCAGCAGCCAAACCGCTAGCGGGGGGGGGCCAGAGACCCAGTACTTC. Protein product: CASSQTASGGGPETQYF.

The J gene is TRBJ2-1, the V gene TRBV4-1; D is perhaps TRBD2 (5 bases). Trimming removed 4 bases at V and 4 bases at J, with 20 bases between. Per germline, CDR1 MGHRA and CDR2 YSYEKL. This CDR3 is 17 amino acids long. Here the CDR3 DNA reads TGCGCCAGCAGCCCGGGGAGCCTCCCCTTGTCATACAATGAGCAGTTCTTC. It encodes CASSPGSLPLSYNEQFF.

The V gene is TRBV20-1, the J gene TRBJ2-7; D gene ambiguous. There are 13 residues in the CDR3. V lost 7 bases, J lost 2 bases, and 15 bases lay in between. The V gene's germline CDR1 is DFQATT and CDR2 SNEGSKA (reference sequence). The CDR3: CSVNPSGAYEQYF. CDR3 nucleotides: TGCAGTGTCAACCCAAGTGGAGCCTACGAGCAGTACTTC.

This clonotype was seen only a few times. This chain joins TRBV6-1 and TRBJ2-1; possibly TRBD2 for D (6 bases). The germline V and J ends were trimmed by 6 bases and 4 bases, with 16 bases remaining between them. Germline V CDR1 and CDR2: MNHNS, SASEGT. The CDR3 spans 15 residues. The CDR3 coding sequence is TGTGCCAGCAGCCAAGGCGGGGCCCGGTACAATGAGCAGTTCTTC. Translation gives CASSQGGARYNEQFF.

A few counts support this clonotype. The chain joins TRBV15 to TRBJ1-2; D perhaps matches TRBD1 (6 bases). CDR3 length equals 12 residues. The V gene's germline CDR1 is LNHNV and CDR2 YYDKDF (reference sequence). Deletions cut 7 bases from V and 4 bases from J, with 10 bases between. For the CDR3, the DNA is TGTGCCACCACGAGGGGGTTCTATGGCTACACCTTC. Translated: CATTRGFYGYTF. Filled out from reference TRBV15 and TRBJ1-2, the complete variable domain reads DAMVIQNPRYQVTQFGKPVTLSCSQTLNHNVMYWYQQKSSQAPKLLFHYYDKDFNNEADTPDNFQSRRPNTSFCFLDIRSPGLGDTAMYLCATTRGFYGYTFGSGTRLTVV.